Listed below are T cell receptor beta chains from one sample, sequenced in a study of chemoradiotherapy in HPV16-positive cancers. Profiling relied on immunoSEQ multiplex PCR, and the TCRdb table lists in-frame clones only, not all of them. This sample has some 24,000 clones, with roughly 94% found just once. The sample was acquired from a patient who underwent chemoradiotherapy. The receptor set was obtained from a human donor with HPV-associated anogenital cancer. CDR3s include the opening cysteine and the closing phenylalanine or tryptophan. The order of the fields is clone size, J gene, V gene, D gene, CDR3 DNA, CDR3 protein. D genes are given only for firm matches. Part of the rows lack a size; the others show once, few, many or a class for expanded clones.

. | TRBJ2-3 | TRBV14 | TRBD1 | TGTGCCAGCAGCCAATTAACAGTCACAAGCCGACCAGGGGGAACGCAGTATTTT | CASSQLTVTSRPGGTQYF
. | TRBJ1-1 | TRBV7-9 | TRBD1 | TGTGCCAGCAGCTCGCGGGAGGGGACAGGAAACACTGAAGCTTTCTTT | CASSSREGTGNTEAFF
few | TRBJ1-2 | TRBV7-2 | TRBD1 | TGTGCCAGCAGCTCGGGACAGAACTATGGCTACACCTTC | CASSSGQNYGYTF
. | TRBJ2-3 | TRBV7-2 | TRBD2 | TGTGCCAGCAGCCTCGATAGCGGGAGTGGTACAGATACGCAGTATTTT | CASSLDSGSGTDTQYF
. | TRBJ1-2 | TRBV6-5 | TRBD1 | TGTGCCAGCAGTTACGGTACAGGGGGCTTTGAGCATGGCTACACCTTC | CASSYGTGGFEHGYTF
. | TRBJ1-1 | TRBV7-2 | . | TGTGCCAGCAGCTCGTCCCCTTCGGTATTCACTGAAGCTTTCTTT | CASSSSPSVFTEAFF
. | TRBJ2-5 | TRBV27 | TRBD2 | TGTGCCAGCAGTTTCCGTCCTAGCGGAGTTCAAGAGACCCAGTACTTC | CASSFRPSGVQETQYF
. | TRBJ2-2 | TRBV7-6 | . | TGTGCCAGCAGCTTACGAGAGAACACCGGGGAGCTGTTTTTT | CASSLRENTGELFF
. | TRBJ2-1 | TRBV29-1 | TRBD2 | TGCAGCGTTGAAAGTAAGCGGGAGGCGCAGTTCTTC | CSVESKREAQFF
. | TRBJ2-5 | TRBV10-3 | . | TGTGCCATCAGTGAGTCGGGGTCGAGGGGGGAGACCCAGTACTTC | CAISESGSRGETQYF
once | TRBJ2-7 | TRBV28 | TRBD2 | TGTGCCAGCCTAAGCCCGGGACTAGCGGGAAGGGCCTCCGAGCAGTACTTC | CASLSPGLAGRASEQYF
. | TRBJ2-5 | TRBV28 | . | TGTGCCAGCAGTTTGTCACTTTCGATAGAGACCCAGTACTTC | CASSLSLSIETQYF
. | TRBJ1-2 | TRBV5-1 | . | TGCGCCAGCAGCTTGGGGCTGGGAGAGGATGGCTACACCTTC | CASSLGLGEDGYTF
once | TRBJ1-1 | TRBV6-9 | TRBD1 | TGTGCCAGCAGTTATAGAACCGGGACAGAGGGTGAAGCTTTCTTT | CASSYRTGTEGEAFF
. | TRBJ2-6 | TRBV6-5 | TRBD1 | TGTGCCAGCAGTTACGCAGGGGGCTCAGGGGCCAACGTCCTGACTTTC | CASSYAGGSGANVLTF
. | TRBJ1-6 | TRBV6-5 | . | TGTGCCAGCAAAACCCCACAGGGAGGCTCACCCCTCCACTTT | CASKTPQGGSPLHF
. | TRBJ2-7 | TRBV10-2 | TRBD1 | TGCGCCAGCAGTTGGGACAGCTCCTACGAGCAGTACTTC | CASSWDSSYEQYF
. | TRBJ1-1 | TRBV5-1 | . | TGCGCCAGCAGCTTTCGTAGAGCATCCGACACTGAAGCTTTCTTT | CASSFRRASDTEAFF
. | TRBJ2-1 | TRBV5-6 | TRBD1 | TGTGCCAGCAGCTTCCCGGGACAGCGACAGTTCTTC | CASSFPGQRQFF
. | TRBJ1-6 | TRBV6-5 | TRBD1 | TGTGCCAGCAGAACGGGACAGAGTAATTCACCCCTCCACTTT | CASRTGQSNSPLHF